This TCR beta chain was observed in a study of cytomegalovirus exposure and HLA in healthy donors. General study findings and limits: An observed cluster of highly shared sequence variants was recorded as a likely sequencing artifact. Indistinguishable V segments such as TRBV6-2 and TRBV6-3 were excluded. It emerged from a later analysis that several of the most significant clusters appeared to be linked to common viral pathogens.

The study ran its PCR with 60 Vbeta and 13 Jbeta primers. TCRdb's table, derived via immunoSEQ multiplex PCR, lists solely in-frame clones and lacks some. The sample includes more than 95,000 clones, roughly 82% of them seen just once. Per the germline V gene, CDR1 is SGHDT and CDR2 is YYEEEE. The germline V and J ends were trimmed by 2 bases and 2 bases, with 10 bases remaining between them. There are 14 residues in the CDR3. As concerns this clone: The antigen is not known.

This sequence joins TRBV5-6 and TRBJ1-1; a weak D match, TRBD1 (5 bases). This receptor was identified in a woman aged 60 to 75 in good health and CMV-seropositive. Sequenced: PBMCs. For the CDR3, the DNA is TGTGCCAGCAGCTTACAGGTTTTAAACACTGAAGCTTTCTTT. Residues: CASSLQVLNTEAFF.